This TCR beta chain was sequenced in a study of cytotoxic CD8 clonotypes in ibrutinib-treated CLL. Study context: Samples showed on average roughly 260,000 productive templates and 94,082 productive rearrangements. Overall study results and limits: Shared public clonotypes were rare, and on treatment they either got smaller or stayed the same. Clonality rose at ibrutinib response, held steady in sustained remission, and fell toward baseline at progression.

Germline loops: CDR1 SGHTA, CDR2 FQGNSA. The V and J ends lost 5 bases and 0 bases respectively, with 17 bases between them. The CDR3 has 17 residues. A word on this clone: Its target is not known.

Target depth was 1 in 200,000 to 1 in 1 million T cells, about 10x per clonotype. Some clones are missing from TCRdb's copy, which holds only in-frame ones; the method was immunoSEQ multiplex PCR. There are around 250,000 clones in the sample; 70% occur only once, and approximately 15% lies in the top ten. The starting material was PBMCs, obtained after 24 months of ibrutinib treatment. The receptor was derived from a human donor with chronic lymphocytic leukemia. The V gene is TRBV7-2, the J gene TRBJ2-1; D perhaps matches TRBD2 (5 bases). In nucleotides, the CDR3 is TGTGCCAGCAGCCAAGCTTACCCGGGGAGCTCCTACAATGAGCAGTTCTTC. Translating it yields CASSQAYPGSSYNEQFF. Variable domain in full (rest from reference TRBV7-2 and TRBJ2-1): GAGVSQSPSNKVTEKGKDVELRCDPISGHTALYWYRQSLGQGLEFLIYFQGNSAPDKSGLPSDRFSAERTGGSVSTLTIQRTQQEDSAVYLCASSQAYPGSSYNEQFFGPGTRLTVL.